The source of this T cell receptor (beta chain) is a study of blood T cell repertoires in COVID-19. Assay used: immunoSEQ multiplex PCR; TCRdb lists only in-frame clones, some missing. The sample lists 400,000 or so clones, about nine tenths occurring once. The source material was peripheral blood. The sequence derives from a woman aged 40 to 50 with COVID-19, enrolled during active disease.

The CDR3 DNA is TGTGCCAGCAGTGAATTGGGCAGGGCTAATCAGCCCCAGCATTTT. Amino acid sequence: CASSELGRANQPQHF. The chain has TRBV2 and TRBJ1-5, with a tentative D call TRBD1 (5 bases). The CDR3 runs to 15 residues. V lost 2 bases and J lost 4, with 12 bases in between. CDR1 SNHLY and CDR2 FYNNEI come from the germline V gene.